The clone carrying this T cell receptor (beta chain) was detected a few times. Antigen: not known. TCR sequencing used cDNA made by reverse transcription of extracted RNA. Clones were read by immunoSEQ multiplex PCR, and TCRdb kept only the in-frame ones, dropping some. Among 100,000 to 120,000 clones, roughly 55% were seen once, and the ten largest hold 20% to 30%. The V end was cut by 3 bases, the J end by 2 bases, with 11 bases between. The CDR3 spans 15 residues. From germline, CDR1 is MNHNS and CDR2 SASEGT. These data belong to a study of CD8+ T cells in alopecia areata. Study conclusions and caveats: Elevated clonality characterized lesional scalp relative to normal scalp, particularly in alopecia totalis/universalis.

Collected material from alopecia areata patients comprised lesional scalp punch biopsies and peripheral blood. A FACSAria was used to sort CD4+ and CD8+ T cells. These cells came from PBMCs. This receptor was identified in a human donor with alopecia areata. V gene TRBV6-1 combines with J gene TRBJ1-5; TRBD1 might be the D (5 bases). The specimen sequenced was NKG2D-low CD8+ T cells sorted from blood. In nucleotides, the CDR3 is TGTGCCAGCAGTGATTGGTTAGGGGGCAATCAGCCCCAGCATTTT. As protein: CASSDWLGGNQPQHF.